The clone carrying this T cell receptor beta chain occurred a few times. Its matching antigen is unknown. The data derive from a study of shared clonotypes between healthy human individuals. Broader study findings: The sharing of about 5.3% of naive CD4 clonotypes was seen across several donors. Relative to their counterparts shared across all four donors, non-shared clonotypes exhibited diminished generation probabilities.

The table came from immunoSEQ multiplex PCR; TCRdb's copy has only in-frame clones and leaves some out. The sample contains over a million clones, about 84% of which appear only once. The CDR3 is 14 amino acids. Trimming removed 2 bases at V and 5 bases at J, with 13 bases between. Germline V CDR1 and CDR2: MNHNY, SVGAGI (reference sequence). The sequenced material came from memory CD4+ T cells from PBMCs. Subset given: CD45RA-negative fraction. The V gene is TRBV6-6, the J gene TRBJ2-7, with D tentatively TRBD2 (6 bases). The receptor was derived from a man younger than 30 in good health. Some clones in this sample may be carry-over from other donors' samples. CDR3 DNA: TGTGCCAGCAGTTACGAGGCGGGATTCAACGAGCAGTACTTC. It specifies CASSYEAGFNEQYF.